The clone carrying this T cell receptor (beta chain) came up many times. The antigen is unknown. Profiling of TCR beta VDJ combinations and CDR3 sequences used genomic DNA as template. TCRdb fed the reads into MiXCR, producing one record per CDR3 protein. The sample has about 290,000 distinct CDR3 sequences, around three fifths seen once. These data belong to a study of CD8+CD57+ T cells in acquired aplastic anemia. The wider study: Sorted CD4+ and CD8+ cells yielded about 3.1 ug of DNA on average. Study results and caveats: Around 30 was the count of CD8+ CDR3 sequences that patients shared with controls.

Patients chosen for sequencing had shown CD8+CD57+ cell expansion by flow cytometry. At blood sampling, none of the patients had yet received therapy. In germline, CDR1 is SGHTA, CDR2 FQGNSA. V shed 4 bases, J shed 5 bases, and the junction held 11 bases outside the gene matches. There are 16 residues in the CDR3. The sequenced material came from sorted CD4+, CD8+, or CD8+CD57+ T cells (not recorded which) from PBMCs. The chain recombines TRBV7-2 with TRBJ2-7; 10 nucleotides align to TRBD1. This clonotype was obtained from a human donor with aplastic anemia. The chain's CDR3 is CASSSIPGQGYHEQYF. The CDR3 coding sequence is TGTGCCAGCAGCTCAATTCCGGGACAGGGGTACCACGAGCAGTACTTC. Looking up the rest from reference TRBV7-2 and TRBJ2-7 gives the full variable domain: GAGVSQSPSNKVTEKGKDVELRCDPISGHTALYWYRQSLGQGLEFLIYFQGNSAPDKSGLPSDRFSAERTGGSVSTLTIQRTQQEDSAVYLCASSSIPGQGYHEQYFGPGTRLTVT.